The 9 T cell receptor beta chains below come from one sample, sequenced in a study of CD8 T cells in Susac syndrome. An input of roughly 0.45 to 1 ug of RNA was subjected to reverse transcription using random hexamers. TCRdb independently ran MiXCR on the immunoSEQ multiplex PCR reads; one entry per CDR3 protein. The profile shows about 400,000 distinct CDR3 sequences, approximately 85% of them singletons. Material for sequencing was CD8+ T cells from PBMCs. These TCRs come from a human donor with multiple sclerosis.

The rearrangement uses TRBV19 and TRBJ2-1; D could derive from TRBD1 or TRBD2 (5 bases each). Between the trimmed V and J ends, which lost 3 bases and 5 bases, there was a span of 20 bases. This CDR3 spans 17 amino acids. Germline V gives CDR1 LNHDA, CDR2 SQIVND (reference sequence). CDR3 nucleotide sequence: TGTGCCAGTAGTATCACAGGTTGGACTCACGTGGACAATGAGCAGTTCTTC. Amino acids: CASSITGWTHVDNEQFF.

This clonotype has only a few counts. The genes are TRBV6-2 or TRBV6-3 and TRBJ1-5, with a tentative D call TRBD1 (5 bases). V was pared by 4 bases and J by 6 bases, with 13 bases between. Looked up from germline, CDR1 is MNHEY and CDR2 is SVGEGT. The CDR3 has 14 residues. The CDR3 here is CASSSQGGSQPQHF. CDR3 DNA sequence: TGTGCCAGCAGTTCTCAGGGAGGGAGTCAGCCCCAGCATTTT.

The chain joins TRBV27 to TRBJ2-7, with TRBD2 identical over 10 bases. Germline V gene data show CDR1 as MNHEY and CDR2 as SMNVEV (reference sequence). This CDR3 has 17 amino acids. V lost 5 bases to trimming and J lost 0 bases; unmatched junction nucleotides: 10. The CDR3 loop is CASSPISGTSDSYEQYF. The CDR3 DNA is TGTGCCAGCAGTCCGATCTCCGGGACTAGCGACTCCTACGAGCAGTACTTC.

The chain uses TRBV28 and TRBJ2-7, with D maybe TRBD1 (5 bases). Germline CDR1 MDHEN, CDR2 SYDVKM. The length of the CDR3 is 13 residues. V dropped 4 bases and J dropped 4 bases, with 11 bases sitting between them. Written as DNA, the CDR3 is TGTGCCAGCAGTTCGACAGACTTTTACGAGCAGTACTTC. It encodes CASSSTDFYEQYF.

This chain joins TRBV20-1 and TRBJ2-1, with a tentative D call TRBD1 (6 bases). Trimming took off 5 bases at V and 3 bases at J, with 14 bases between the two ends. This CDR3 region has 14 residues. Per germline, CDR1 DFQATT and CDR2 SNEGSKA (reference sequence). The CDR3 loop reads CSAGGQNVYNEQFF. CDR3 nucleotide sequence: TGCAGTGCTGGAGGACAGAATGTCTACAATGAGCAGTTCTTC.

This clonotype appeared a single time. CDR3 in DNA: TGTGCCAGCAATAAAGTGAGGCCGGGACAGGACAATGAGCAGTTCTTC. Residues: CASNKVRPGQDNEQFF. The genes are TRBV6-4 and TRBJ2-1; 8 bases line up with TRBD1. This CDR3 contains 16 residues. The germline gives CDR1 MRHNA, CDR2 SNTAGT. Losses at the gene ends were 7 bases for V and 5 bases for J; bases not matched to a gene: 13.

This clonotype was picked up a small number of times. The chain has TRBV20-1 and TRBJ1-1, with 8 bases aligning to TRBD1. The CDR3 covers 14 residues. Germline CDR1 and CDR2: DFQATT and SNEGSKA (reference sequence). V was pared by 6 bases and J by 0 bases, with 6 bases of the junction left unmatched. Here the CDR3 DNA reads TGCAGTGCCCCGGGGACAGGCATGAACACTGAAGCTTTCTTT. Residues: CSAPGTGMNTEAFF.

The rearrangement joins TRBV19 to TRBJ1-5, with 8 bases aligning to TRBD1. The CDR3 is 18 amino acids. In germline, CDR1 is LNHDA, CDR2 SQIVND (reference sequence). Trimming at V came to 2 bases and at J to 0 bases, leaving 9 bases not matched to a gene. CDR3 coding DNA: TGTGCCAGTAGTATACTCTGGACAGGGACTTATAGCAATCAGCCCCAGCATTTT. This encodes CASSILWTGTYSNQPQHF.

The J gene is TRBJ1-1, the V gene TRBV3-1, with TRBD1 identical over 8 bases. CDR1 is LGHDT and CDR2 is YNNKEL in the germline V gene (reference sequence). The ends lost 6 bases at V and 3 bases at J; junction bases unmatched: 0. The CDR3 is 12 amino acids. CDR3 coding DNA: TGTGCCAGCAGGGGACAGGACACTGAAGCTTTCTTT. Amino acid sequence: CASRGQDTEAFF.